This is a list of T cell receptor beta chains from one sample in a study of T cell repertoires in cytomegalovirus infection. MiXCR was run by TCRdb on the reads, yielding one entry per CDR3 protein. The table includes about a million distinct CDR3 sequences, roughly a third detected once. No antigen has been identified for these receptors. The sequences come from cultured CD8+ T cells from PBMCs, collected from culture after CMV antigen stimulation. The receptors here all came from a human donor in good health (CMV status not recorded). Some clones in this sample may be carry-over from other donors' samples. Each CDR3 is given with its conserved first and last residue. D genes are given only for firm matches. Only some rows state a clone size, as once, few, many or a class for expanded clones.

v_call: TRBV6-1; j_call: TRBJ1-5; d_call: -; clone_size: -; cdr3_length: 16; cdr3_aa: CASSELWTQGWWPQHF; cdr3_nt: TGTGCCAGCAGTGAACTTTGGACCCAAGGATGGTGGCCCCAGCATTTT
v_call: TRBV20-1; j_call: TRBJ2-7; d_call: -; clone_size: few; cdr3_length: 14; cdr3_aa: CSATSTLPSYEQYF; cdr3_nt: TGCAGTGCTACTTCGACTCTACCCTCCTACGAGCAGTACTTC
v_call: TRBV29-1; j_call: TRBJ1-2; d_call: TRBD1; clone_size: -; cdr3_length: 14; cdr3_aa: CSVKDRTLNYGYTF; cdr3_nt: TGCAGCGTTAAGGACAGGACTTTGAACTATGGCTACACCTTC
v_call: TRBV27; j_call: TRBJ2-1; d_call: TRBD2; clone_size: -; cdr3_length: 15; cdr3_aa: CASSFRSGGVNEQFF; cdr3_nt: TGTGCCAGCAGTTTCCGAAGCGGGGGGGTCAATGAGCAGTTCTTC
v_call: TRBV6-5; j_call: TRBJ2-6; d_call: -; clone_size: -; cdr3_length: 16; cdr3_aa: CASSWQGYSGANVLTF; cdr3_nt: TGTGCCAGCAGTTGGCAGGGTTACTCTGGGGCCAACGTCCTGACTTTC
v_call: TRBV7-2; j_call: TRBJ1-2; d_call: -; clone_size: few; cdr3_length: 16; cdr3_aa: CASSLAFRTSDYGYTF; cdr3_nt: TGTGCCAGCAGCTTAGCTTTCCGGACGTCCGACTATGGCTACACCTTC
v_call: TRBV28; j_call: TRBJ2-5; d_call: -; clone_size: -; cdr3_length: 14; cdr3_aa: CASEADKYQETQYF; cdr3_nt: TGTGCCAGTGAAGCAGACAAGTACCAAGAGACCCAGTACTTC
v_call: TRBV7-2; j_call: TRBJ1-2; d_call: -; clone_size: many; cdr3_length: 14; cdr3_aa: CASSPLGLDYGYTF; cdr3_nt: TGTGCCAGCAGCCCCCTGGGGCTGGACTATGGCTACACCTTC
v_call: TRBV7-9; j_call: TRBJ1-6; d_call: -; clone_size: few; cdr3_length: 16; cdr3_aa: CASSNPGLGHNSPLHF; cdr3_nt: TGTGCCAGCAGCAACCCGGGTCTGGGGCATAATTCACCCCTCCACTTT
v_call: TRBV7-9; j_call: TRBJ2-7; d_call: TRBD2; clone_size: -; cdr3_length: 12; cdr3_aa: CASSTRGDEQYF; cdr3_nt: TGTGCCAGCAGCACGCGGGGGGATGAGCAGTACTTC
v_call: TRBV12-3/TRBV12-4; j_call: TRBJ1-1; d_call: -; clone_size: -; cdr3_length: 15; cdr3_aa: CASSSQQGANTEAFF; cdr3_nt: TGTGCCAGCAGTTCCCAACAGGGAGCGAACACTGAAGCTTTCTTT
v_call: TRBV19; j_call: TRBJ2-7; d_call: TRBD1; clone_size: few; cdr3_length: 13; cdr3_aa: CASSILTGDEQYF; cdr3_nt: TGTGCCAGTAGTATACTAACAGGGGACGAGCAGTACTTC